The entry below describes one TCR beta chain. The CDR3 totals 15 residues. The germline V gene encodes CDR1 SGHTA and CDR2 FQGNSA. Trimming cost V 5 bases and J 9 bases; bases outside gene matches: 15. TCRdb keeps only in-frame clones here, not all; method: immunoSEQ multiplex PCR. The sample records fewer than 35,000 clones, approximately 94% being singletons. This specimen comes from a study of T cell changes during pregnancy in multiple sclerosis. This specimen was CD4+ T cells from peripheral blood mononuclear cells, taken after pregnancy. This receptor was identified in a female donor with multiple sclerosis, enrolled in a pregnancy study. The V and J genes are TRBV7-2 and TRBJ2-7; 8 bases match TRBD1. The CDR3 here is CASSPTGGSQIVQYF. The CDR3 bases are TGTGCCAGCAGCCCTACAGGGGGATCCCAGATAGTGCAGTACTTC.